This T cell receptor beta chain emerged from a study of spatial heterogeneity in lung cancer. Overall study: Detection consistently captured more beta-chain sequences than alpha-chain sequences.

This sample's time point: sample taken at primary tumor resection. Unsorted whole RNA from tumor, nontumor lung or frozen PBMC underwent sequencing. TCRdb reprocessed the 5' RACE reads via MiXCR and lists one record per CDR3 protein. The top ten clones hold over 40% of a sample with tens of thousands of distinct CDR3 sequences, roughly 12% of them seen once. The germline V gene has CDR1 SGHTA and CDR2 FQGTGA. V lost 4 bases and J 5 bases, leaving 11 bases between the germline ends. The CDR3 loop spans 13 amino acids. The sequencing here drew on PBMCs, taken at surgery. The chain employs TRBV7-3 and TRBJ2-5; possibly TRBD2 for D (5 bases). The sequence was obtained from a male donor with early-stage non-small cell lung cancer. The CDR3 nucleotides read TGTGCCAGCAGCTACCCGGGGTCGGAGACCCAGTACTTC. Translating it yields CASSYPGSETQYF.